These T cell receptor beta chains were read from a single sample in a study of patients and donors after allogeneic stem cell transplantation. TCRdb processed the RT-PCR reads anew with MiXCR; each CDR3 protein has one entry. The sample yields about 87,000 distinct CDR3 sequences, roughly 5.2% seen once. The sample taken for sequencing was blood, either unsorted or a sorted T cell fraction (not recorded which). These receptors were collected from a human donor who was either an allogeneic HSCT recipient or a stem cell or donor lymphocyte infusion donor (not recorded which). It is not recorded whose cells these are; they may come from a transplant donor. Each CDR3 is given with its conserved first and last residue. The D gene is left open where the match is weak. Clone size is shown for a subset of rows, as once, few, many or a class of expanded clone.

>TRBV19|TRBJ2-4|few|-
CASSIDAGSGKNIQYF
TGTGCCAGTAGTATTGACGCGGGCTCAGGCAAAAACATTCAGTACTTC
>TRBV7-8|TRBJ2-7|many|TRBD2
CASSLELAGGPYEQYF
TGTGCCAGCAGCTTAGAACTAGCGGGAGGGCCCTACGAGCAGTACTTC
>TRBV30|TRBJ2-1|many|-
CAWSATGLSSYNEQFF
TGTGCCTGGAGTGCAACGGGACTCAGCTCCTACAATGAGCAGTTCTTC
>TRBV7-2|TRBJ1-6|many|-
CASSPKAQLYNSPLHF
TGTGCCAGCAGCCCCAAGGCACAGCTGTATAATTCACCCCTCCACTTT
>TRBV19|TRBJ1-1|many|-
CASSIPDRLITEAFF
TGTGCCAGTAGTATACCCGACAGGTTAATCACTGAAGCTTTCTTT
>TRBV27|TRBJ1-6|-|TRBD1
CARFRQGAPPYNSPLHF
TGTGCCAGGTTCCGACAGGGGGCCCCCCCCTATAATTCACCCCTCCACTTT
>TRBV20-1|TRBJ2-6|many|-
CSARDGSTGANVLTF
TGCAGTGCTAGAGATGGGAGCACTGGGGCCAACGTCCTGACTTTC
>TRBV7-9|TRBJ1-1|many|-
CASSSGGGADTEAFF
TGTGCCAGCAGCTCGGGGGGGGGCGCAGACACTGAAGCTTTCTTT
>TRBV7-9|TRBJ2-5|many|-
CASRDQETQYF
TGTGCCAGCAGGGACCAAGAGACCCAGTACTTC
>TRBV2|TRBJ2-7|many|TRBD2
CASSEGTSATYEQYF
TGTGCCAGCAGTGAAGGGACTAGCGCCACCTACGAGCAGTACTTC
>TRBV5-4|TRBJ2-3|many|TRBD1
CASSYPGQGDGADTQYF
TGTGCCAGCAGCTACCCTGGACAGGGCGATGGAGCAGATACGCAGTATTTT
>TRBV11-3|TRBJ1-1|many|TRBD1
CASSKRTGHSEAFF
TGTGCCAGCAGCAAAAGGACAGGGCACTCTGAAGCTTTCTTT
>TRBV3-1|TRBJ2-3|few|-
CASSQGPGWILGTDTQYF
TGTGCCAGCAGCCAGGGCCCAGGGTGGATTCTTGGCACAGATACGCAGTATTTT
>TRBV12-3/TRBV12-4|TRBJ1-2|many|-
CASSLAPPRDRDYGYTF
TGTGCCAGCAGTTTAGCCCCACCGAGGGACCGAGACTATGGCTACACCTTC
>TRBV20-1|TRBJ1-3|few|-
CSARDIRDSSGNTIYF
TGCAGTGCTAGAGATATTAGGGATTCTTCCGGAAACACCATATATTTT
>TRBV27|TRBJ1-1|many|-
CASSPLWVVNTEAFF
TGTGCCAGCAGTCCTCTATGGGTCGTGAACACTGAAGCTTTCTTT
>TRBV19|TRBJ2-3|many|TRBD1
CASSPQSGGWADTQYF
TGTGCCAGTAGTCCCCAATCAGGGGGCTGGGCAGATACGCAGTATTTT
>TRBV20-1|TRBJ2-7|many|TRBD1
CSTRDRVHEQYF
TGCAGTACCCGGGACAGGGTCCACGAGCAGTACTTC
>TRBV2|TRBJ1-1|many|-
CASSPTVGMNTEAFF
TGTGCCAGCAGTCCGACAGTAGGAATGAACACTGAAGCTTTCTTT
>TRBV5-1|TRBJ1-1|-|-
CASSRGRRGVDTEAFF
TGCGCCAGCAGCCGCGGGAGGAGGGGCGTGGACACTGAAGCTTTCTTT
>TRBV7-9|TRBJ1-6|many|-
CASSPGESPLHF
TGTGCCAGCAGCCCAGGGGAATCACCCCTCCACTTT
>TRBV29-1|TRBJ1-1|-|-
CSAGRGAVPEAFF
TGCAGCGCCGGTCGGGGGGCAGTCCCTGAAGCTTTCTTT
>TRBV19|TRBJ2-1|many|-
CASSHPAGNEQFF
TGTGCCAGTAGCCACCCGGCCGGCAATGAGCAGTTCTTC
>TRBV4-2|TRBJ2-5|many|-
CASRPTGTQQETQYF
TGTGCCAGCAGGCCGACCGGGACACAACAAGAGACCCAGTACTTC
>TRBV7-8|TRBJ2-1|many|TRBD2
CASNPDSGSYNEQFF
TGTGCCAGCAATCCCGATAGCGGGTCCTACAATGAGCAGTTCTTC
>TRBV10-3|TRBJ2-5|many|-
CAISGGTEQETQYF
TGTGCCATCAGTGGAGGGACGGAACAAGAGACCCAGTACTTC
>TRBV4-1|TRBJ1-5|-|-
CASSQDIAALQTQHF
TGCGCCAGCAGCCAAGATATTGCGGCCCTTCAAACCCAGCATTTT
>TRBV19|TRBJ1-1|many|-
CASSIRNRAEAFF
TGTGCCAGTAGTATCCGTAACAGGGCTGAAGCTTTCTTT
>TRBV5-1|TRBJ2-6|few|-
CASSTGPGGANVLTF
TGCGCCAGCAGCACGGGGCCAGGCGGGGCCAACGTCCTGACTTTC
>TRBV27|TRBJ2-5|-|TRBD1
CASSLTGGWETQYF
TGTGCCAGCAGTTTGACAGGGGGATGGGAGACCCAGTACTTC
>TRBV7-8|TRBJ2-1|many|TRBD1
CASSPYRQGSYNEQFF
TGTGCCAGCAGCCCCTACCGACAGGGCTCCTACAATGAGCAGTTCTTC
>TRBV5-1|TRBJ2-1|many|TRBD2
CASSRRASGLSYNEQFF
TGCGCCAGCAGCCGGAGGGCTAGCGGGCTCTCCTACAATGAGCAGTTCTTC
>TRBV20-1|TRBJ1-3|few|-
CSARDNSGNTIYF
TGCAGTGCTAGAGACAACTCTGGAAACACCATATATTTT
>TRBV9|TRBJ2-5|few|TRBD2
CASSVGASGGAAETQYF
TGTGCCAGCAGCGTAGGGGCTAGCGGGGGGGCCGCGGAGACCCAGTACTTC
>TRBV18|TRBJ1-3|-|-
CASSPSAAGNTIYF
TGTGCCAGCTCACCATCCGCAGCTGGAAACACCATATATTTT
>TRBV4-2|TRBJ1-5|many|-
CASSQDSYQPQHF
TGTGCCAGCAGCCAAGACAGCTATCAGCCCCAGCATTTT
>TRBV12-3/TRBV12-4|TRBJ2-5|many|-
CASSFWSETRLQETQYF
TGTGCCAGCAGTTTTTGGTCAGAGACTAGGCTACAAGAGACCCAGTACTTC